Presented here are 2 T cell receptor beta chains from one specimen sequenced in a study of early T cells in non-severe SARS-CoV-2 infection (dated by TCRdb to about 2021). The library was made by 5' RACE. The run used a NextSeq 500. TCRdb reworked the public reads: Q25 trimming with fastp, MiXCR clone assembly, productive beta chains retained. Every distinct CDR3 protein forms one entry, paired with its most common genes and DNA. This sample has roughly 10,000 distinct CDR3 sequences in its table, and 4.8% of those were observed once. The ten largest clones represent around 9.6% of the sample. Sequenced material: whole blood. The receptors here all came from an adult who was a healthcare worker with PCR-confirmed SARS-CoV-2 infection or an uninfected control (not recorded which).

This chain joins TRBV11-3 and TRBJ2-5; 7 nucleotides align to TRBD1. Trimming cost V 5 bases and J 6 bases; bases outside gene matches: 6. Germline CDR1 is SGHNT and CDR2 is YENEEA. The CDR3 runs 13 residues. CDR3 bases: TGTGCCAGCAGCCAACCGGGACAGAAGACCCAGTACTTC. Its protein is CASSQPGQKTQYF.

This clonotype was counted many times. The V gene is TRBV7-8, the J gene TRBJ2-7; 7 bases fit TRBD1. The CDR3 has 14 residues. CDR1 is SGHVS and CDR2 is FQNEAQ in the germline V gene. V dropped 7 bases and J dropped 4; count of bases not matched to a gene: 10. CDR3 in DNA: TGTGCCAGCACCAGAACCGGGACAGCGTACGAGCAGTACTTC. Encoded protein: CASTRTGTAYEQYF.